This T cell receptor (beta chain) was sequenced during a study of blood T cells in healthy people across ages. Overall study context: Researchers report that template switching captured about one barcoded beta molecule per two T cells.

The sample holds a few counts of this clonotype. The antigen is unknown. Per germline, CDR1 SNHLY and CDR2 FYNNEI. The CDR3 is 14 residues long. The ends were cut back, 4 bases at V and 1 base at J, with 10 bases in the middle. The study, taken as a whole, reports: More naive CD4+ cells and higher diversity were found in long-lived than in aged donors. PBMCs that were unsorted prevented a conclusive naive versus antigen-experienced comparison.

PCR was performed a second time for about 6 to 12 cycles using a sample-barcoded 5' primer and a J-beta primer mix. A single record per CDR3 protein comes from TCRdb applying MiXCR to the 5' RACE reads. The profile shows around 900,000 distinct CDR3 sequences, roughly half of them singletons. The chain uses TRBV2 and TRBJ1-1; D uncertain. The sample consisted of blood. This receptor was identified in a woman aged 60-75 years in good health. Written as DNA, the CDR3 is TGTGCCAGCAGTGGGGCGATCCGGAACACTGAAGCTTTCTTT. Translating gives CASSGAIRNTEAFF.